Shown below are 32 T cell receptor beta chains from a single sample sequenced in a study of identical twins. TCRdb called the 5' RACE reads again in MiXCR, with one record for every CDR3 protein. Altogether 400,000 to 550,000 distinct CDR3 sequences are present, more than 20% being singletons, with the ten largest covering about 2.7%. These data are also associated with another study on T cells expressing NK-cell markers.

The sequencing input was CD4+ T cells sorted from blood. These receptors came from a woman under 30 in good health.

The chain couples TRBV15 to TRBJ1-2; D unresolved. Trimming removed 5 bases from V and 9 bases from J, with 10 bases in between. In germline, CDR1 is LNHNV, CDR2 YYDKDF (reference sequence). CDR3 size: 11 residues. The DNA of the CDR3 is TGTGCCACCAGCTCAGCGTTCCGCTACACCTTC. Protein: CATSSAFRYTF.

The chain couples TRBV6-5 to TRBJ2-7; D remains unclear. The CDR3 is 11 residues long. Germline assignment: CDR1 MNHEY and CDR2 SVGAGI. With 3 bases removed from V and 5 bases from J, the gap between germline ends came to 5 bases. The CDR3 loop reads CASSYGHEQYF. DNA of the CDR3: TGTGCCAGCAGTTATGGTCACGAGCAGTACTTC.

The rearrangement uses TRBV4-3 and TRBJ2-5; 11 positions agree with TRBD1. With 1 base clipped from V and 4 bases from J, the junction kept 5 bases outside the gene matches. The germline CDR1 and CDR2 sequences are LGHNA and YSLEER. The CDR3 has 16 amino acids. CDR3 bases: TGCGCCAGCAGCCAAGGTTGGACAGGGGGCCGAGAGACCCAGTACTTC. It translates to CASSQGWTGGRETQYF.

This chain uses TRBV12-3 or TRBV12-4 with TRBJ2-3; 8 nucleotides match TRBD1. The CDR3 extends over 16 amino acids. With 5 bases clipped from V and 1 base from J, the junction kept 8 bases outside the gene matches. CDR3 protein: CASSHRGQGGTDTQYF. The CDR3 bases are TGTGCCAGCAGTCATCGAGGACAGGGAGGCACAGATACGCAGTATTTT.

This chain links TRBV6-1 with TRBJ2-5; D remains ambiguous. Germline lookup yields CDR1 MNHNS and CDR2 SASEGT. CDR3 length equals 14 residues. Trimming took off 4 bases at V and 2 bases at J, with 11 bases between the two ends. CDR3 in amino acids: CASSAPTFQETQYF. For the CDR3, the DNA is TGTGCCAGCAGTGCGCCGACTTTTCAAGAGACCCAGTACTTC.

This clonotype was observed at least ten times. A read error may produce the germline difference seen at one junction end. This chain uses TRBV12-3 or TRBV12-4 with TRBJ2-7; 9 bases agree with TRBD1. CDR3 length: 14 residues. This CDR3 is CASSVGQGPYEQYF. The CDR3 region has the DNA TGCGCCAGCAGCGTGGGACAGGGTCCCTACGAGCAGTACTTC.

This clonotype came up many times. This sequence joins TRBV12-3 or TRBV12-4 and TRBJ1-6; D gene ambiguous. The V gene lost 3 bases and the J gene lost 6 bases, with 9 bases spanning the gap. CDR3 length: 14 residues. CDR3 bases: TGTGCCAGCAGTTTGGGTCAGGTTAATTCACCCCTCCACTTT. Translation: CASSLGQVNSPLHF.

This clonotype was seen a handful of times. The chain is built from TRBV6-5 and TRBJ2-1; 14 nucleotides align to TRBD2. This CDR3 is 18 amino acids long. Germline V lookup: CDR1 MNHEY, CDR2 SVGAGI. The V and J ends lost 0 bases and 4 bases, in that order; junction bases with no gene match: 5. CDR3 sequence: CASSYSGLAGEVYNEQFF. The CDR3 DNA is TGTGCCAGCAGTTACTCGGGACTAGCGGGAGAGGTGTACAATGAGCAGTTCTTC.

This clonotype appeared a few times. The gene calls are TRBV10-3 and TRBJ2-1; the D is unclear. This CDR3 has 13 residues. Trimming left V 6 bases short and J 7 bases short, with 13 bases between. Looked up from germline, CDR1 is ENHRY and CDR2 is SYGVKD. CDR3 sequence reads: CAISPMVGNEQFF. The CDR3 DNA reads as TGTGCCATCAGCCCCATGGTCGGTAATGAGCAGTTCTTC.

This chain's CDR3 is CASSVTSDEQFF. The CDR3 DNA follows: TGCGCCAGCAGCGTGACTAGCGATGAGCAGTTCTTC. The gene calls are TRBV5-1 and TRBJ2-1, with TRBD2 matching 8 bases. Trimming cost V 4 bases and J 8 bases; bases outside gene matches: 2. CDR1 SGHRS and CDR2 YFSETQ come from the germline V gene. The CDR3 extends over 12 amino acids.

This clonotype was detected only a few times. The CDR3 nucleotides are TGTGCCAGCTCACAGGGACAGCGTAACTATGGCTACACCTTC. Encoded protein: CASSQGQRNYGYTF. The V call is TRBV18, the J call TRBJ1-2, with 7 bases identical to TRBD1. CDR1 is KGHSH and CDR2 is LQKENI in the germline V gene. This CDR3 has 14 amino acids. V shed 4 bases, J shed 1 base, and the junction held 3 bases outside the gene matches.

V is TRBV5-6 and J is TRBJ2-5; 12 bases map to TRBD2. J lost 7 bases, V lost 4 bases, and 5 bases had no gene match. The V gene's germline CDR1 is SGHDT and CDR2 YYEEEE. The CDR3 has 14 residues. CDR3 in amino acids: CASSRTSGMGTQYF. CDR3 nucleotide sequence: TGTGCCAGCAGCCGGACTAGCGGGATGGGGACCCAGTACTTC. Supplemented by reference TRBV5-6 and TRBJ2-5, the full variable domain reads DAGVTQSPTHLIKTRGQQVTLRCSPKSGHDTVSWYQQALGQGPQFIFQYYEEEERQRGNFPDRFSGHQFPNYSSELNVNALLLGDSALYLCASSRTSGMGTQYFGPGTRLLVL.

V is TRBV20-1 and J is TRBJ1-1, with 7 bases aligning to TRBD1. Trimming removed 5 bases from V and 4 bases from J; junction bases left unmatched: 10. The V gene's germline CDR1 is DFQATT and CDR2 SNEGSKA (reference sequence). The CDR3 is made up of 14 amino acids. CDR3 amino acids: CSAGDRQGGTEAFF. As DNA, the CDR3 is TGCAGTGCTGGGGATAGACAGGGTGGCACTGAAGCTTTCTTT.

This chain's CDR3 is CSAIGQGTEAFF. The CDR3 DNA is TGCAGTGCTATCGGACAGGGGACTGAAGCTTTCTTT. The rearrangement joins TRBV20-1 to TRBJ1-1, with 9 bases identical to TRBD1. The CDR3 has 12 residues. Germline values: CDR1 DFQATT, CDR2 SNEGSKA (reference sequence). V was clipped by 4 bases and J by 5 bases; unmatched bases: 2.

This sequence joins TRBV7-9 and TRBJ1-1, with 7 bases matching TRBD1. CDR1 and CDR2 (germline): SEHNR, FQNEAQ (reference sequence). V was pared by 9 bases and J by 6 bases, with 7 bases of the junction left unmatched. The CDR3 extends over 12 amino acids. CDR3 sequence: CASKTGVSEAFF. DNA of the CDR3: TGTGCCAGTAAAACAGGGGTATCTGAAGCTTTCTTT.

The sample holds a few counts of this clonotype. V usage is TRBV6-2 or TRBV6-3 and J usage is TRBJ2-1; maybe TRBD1 (5 bases). CDR3 length: 16 amino acids. With 6 bases removed from V and 5 bases from J, the gap between germline ends came to 20 bases. Germline values: CDR1 MNHEY, CDR2 SVGEGT. CDR3 DNA: TGTGCCAGCAGGGCTGCCACTATCAGGGCCAACAATGAGCAGTTCTTC. Protein sequence: CASRAATIRANNEQFF.

V and J are TRBV30 and TRBJ1-1; D is unclear. CDR3 length equals 13 residues. Trimming left V 2 bases short and J 2 bases short, with 9 bases between. Germline assignment: CDR1 GTSNPN and CDR2 SVGIG (reference sequence). CDR3 region: CAWSLTSNTEAFF. In DNA form, the CDR3 reads TGTGCCTGGAGTCTGACCTCAAACACTGAAGCTTTCTTT.

The chain combines TRBV5-1 with TRBJ2-7, with 7 nucleotides matching TRBD1. CDR1 is SGHRS and CDR2 is YFSETQ in the germline V gene. V shed 0 bases and J 0 bases; nucleotides not matched to a gene: 6. The CDR3 sequence is 16 residues long. CDR3 coding DNA: TGCGCCAGCAGCTTGGGAGGGACAGCAGACTCCTACGAGCAGTACTTC. It encodes CASSLGGTADSYEQYF.

This sequence joins TRBV6-2 or TRBV6-3 and TRBJ2-7; D unclear. There are 11 residues in the CDR3. V was trimmed by 2 bases and J by 7 bases, leaving 6 bases between them. The germline V gene has CDR1 MNHEY and CDR2 SVGEGT. The CDR3 protein is CASSYPKEQYF. The DNA of the CDR3 is TGTGCCAGCAGTTACCCAAAAGAGCAGTACTTC.

The rearrangement links TRBV18 to TRBJ2-3; weak D call: TRBD2 (6 bases). V was shortened by 6 bases and J by 6 bases, with 22 bases between the two germline ends. The CDR3 is 16 residues long. Germline V gene data show CDR1 as KGHSH and CDR2 as LQKENI. The CDR3 DNA is TGTGCCAGCTCCCAACGGACCAGCCACGCGGGGGATACGCAGTATTTT. Protein: CASSQRTSHAGDTQYF.

This chain joins TRBV20-1 and TRBJ2-7; 7 bases agree with TRBD1. CDR1 and CDR2 from the germline V gene are DFQATT and SNEGSKA (reference sequence). Trimming took 7 bases from V and 3 from J; bases not matched to a gene: 6. This CDR3 has 12 amino acids. The CDR3 nucleotides are TGCAGTGTGGGGCAGGGGGTCTACGAGCAGTACTTC. The encoded protein is CSVGQGVYEQYF.

This clonotype was seen a few times. The chain is built from TRBV12-3 or TRBV12-4 and TRBJ2-3; 10 nucleotides align to TRBD2. Trimming removed 7 bases from V and 4 bases from J; junction bases left unmatched: 8. The CDR3 is made up of 15 amino acids. CDR3 amino acids: CASTHKAGGADTQYF. The CDR3 nucleotides are TGTGCCAGCACTCATAAAGCGGGAGGGGCAGATACGCAGTATTTT.

Many counts were recorded for this clonotype. This chain uses TRBV20-1 with TRBJ2-7; 8 bases line up with TRBD1. Germline V gives CDR1 DFQATT, CDR2 SNEGSKA (reference sequence). The CDR3 contains 14 residues. The J segment lost 5 bases and the V segment lost 3 bases, leaving 9 bases of the junction unmatched. The CDR3 coding sequence is TGCAGTGCTAGGGACCCGACAGGGGTAAACGAGCAGTACTTC. Its protein product is CSARDPTGVNEQYF.

The table lists this clonotype with a few counts. V gene TRBV20-1 combines with J gene TRBJ2-3, with no clear D. The germline gives CDR1 DFQATT, CDR2 SNEGSKA (reference sequence). The CDR3 length is 11 residues. The CDR3 loop reads CSPAATDTQYF. The CDR3 nucleotides read TGCAGCCCGGCCGCCACAGATACGCAGTATTTT.

The rearrangement uses TRBV28 and TRBJ2-7; TRBD2 matches 8 bases. Germline V gene data show CDR1 as MDHEN and CDR2 as SYDVKM. The ends lost 7 bases at V and 4 bases at J; junction bases unmatched: 9. The CDR3 totals 14 residues. CDR3 protein: CASTGGGRRYEQYF. Written as DNA, the CDR3 is TGTGCCAGCACCGGCGGGGGGCGTAGATACGAGCAGTACTTC.

This clonotype appeared once. V is TRBV9 and J is TRBJ2-1; the D call may be TRBD1 or TRBD2 (5 bases each). The CDR3 covers 14 residues. The germline V gene encodes CDR1 SGDLS and CDR2 YYNGEE. Trimming removed 3 bases from V and 4 bases from J, with 11 bases in between. This chain's CDR3 is CASSAPGRYNEQFF. The CDR3 nucleotides are TGTGCCAGCAGCGCGCCGGGACGGTACAATGAGCAGTTCTTC. Full variable domain (outside the CDR3, taken from reference TRBV9 and TRBJ2-1): DSGVTQTPKHLITATGQRVTLRCSPRSGDLSVYWYQQSLDQGLQFLIQYYNGEERAKGNILERFSAQQFPDLHSELNLSSLELGDSALYFCASSAPGRYNEQFFGPGTRLTVL.

The V call is TRBV5-5, the J call TRBJ2-3; D is uncertain. The CDR3 is 13 amino acids. CDR1 and CDR2 from the germline V gene are SGHKS and YYEKEE (reference sequence). Trimming removed 0 bases at V and 6 bases at J, with 8 bases between. In DNA, the CDR3 is TGTGCCAGCAGCTTGGCCCGTGGTGATACGCAGTATTTT. Protein: CASSLARGDTQYF.

This clonotype has a handful of counts. J is TRBJ2-3 and V is TRBV6-5, with unresolved D. Trimming removed 4 bases at V and 2 bases at J, with 13 bases between. CDR3 length: 15 residues. CDR1 MNHEY and CDR2 SVGAGI come from the germline V gene. The CDR3 DNA sequence: TGTGCCAGCAGTTCCCGGCGGACCTACACAGATACGCAGTATTTT. Protein sequence: CASSSRRTYTDTQYF.

The chain uses TRBV7-9 and TRBJ1-1; D gene unclear. V lost 5 bases, J lost 1 base, and 20 bases lay in between. This CDR3 has 17 residues. The germline gives CDR1 SEHNR, CDR2 FQNEAQ (reference sequence). Here the CDR3 reads CASSANHLSAENTEAFF. The CDR3 DNA is TGTGCCAGCAGCGCGAACCACCTCAGTGCGGAGAACACTGAAGCTTTCTTT.

This clonotype was observed a few times. This chain joins TRBV20-1 and TRBJ2-5; D may be TRBD1 or TRBD2 (5 bases each). Between the trimmed V and J ends, which lost 2 bases and 9 bases, there was a span of 19 bases. The CDR3 consists of 14 residues. Germline V gives CDR1 DFQATT, CDR2 SNEGSKA (reference sequence). The CDR3 nucleotides are TGCAGTGCTAGACAACCCGGGGCTGTGTGGGCCCAGTACTTC. Translating gives CSARQPGAVWAQYF.

V usage is TRBV7-9 and J usage is TRBJ1-6, with D maybe TRBD1 (6 bases). Trimming pared 7 bases from V and 9 bases from J, leaving 10 bases between. The CDR3 is 12 amino acids. Germline V gene lookup returns CDR1 SEHNR and CDR2 FQNEAQ (reference sequence). CDR3 in DNA: TGTGCCAGCACCGCAGGGGTTTCACCCCTCCACTTT. Amino acid sequence: CASTAGVSPLHF.

This chain links TRBV20-1 with TRBJ2-3; 10 nucleotides line up with TRBD2. Germline-derived CDR1 and CDR2 are DFQATT and SNEGSKA (reference sequence). CDR3 size: 16 residues. Trimming removed 3 bases from V and 2 bases from J; junction bases left unmatched: 8. The DNA of the CDR3 is TGCAGTGCTAGGGGACTAGCGAAGGGGTTCACAGATACGCAGTATTTT. Protein: CSARGLAKGFTDTQYF.